This T cell receptor (beta chain) was retrieved from a study of T cell repertoires in cytomegalovirus infection. Overall study context: The public TCR beta signatures pointed to both CMV infection and matching HLA type.

TCRdb analysed the reads with MiXCR anew, one entry per CDR3 protein. The sample lists roughly 100,000 distinct CDR3 sequences, more than 15% seen once, with around 8.5% in the top ten. Study conclusions and caveats: Accumulated public TCR beta family frequency recognized individuals carrying CMV together with the relevant HLA. Dominating the ex vivo response were HLA-C-restricted CMV-specific TCR beta clonotypes.

This clonotype came up many times. The target antigen is unknown. The sequence came from a human donor in good health (CMV status not recorded). Some clones in this sample may be carry-over from other donors' samples. The sequenced sample was PBMCs.

For the CDR3, the DNA is TGTGCCAGCAGCCCCGCAAGGCTAGCGGGGGGGGGTGAGCAGTTCTTC. Protein: CASSPARLAGGGEQFF. J is TRBJ2-1 and V is TRBV7-8, with TRBD2 matching over 12 bases. This CDR3 comprises 16 residues. With 5 bases clipped from V and 9 bases from J, the junction kept 11 bases outside the gene matches. In germline, CDR1 is SGHVS, CDR2 FQNEAQ.